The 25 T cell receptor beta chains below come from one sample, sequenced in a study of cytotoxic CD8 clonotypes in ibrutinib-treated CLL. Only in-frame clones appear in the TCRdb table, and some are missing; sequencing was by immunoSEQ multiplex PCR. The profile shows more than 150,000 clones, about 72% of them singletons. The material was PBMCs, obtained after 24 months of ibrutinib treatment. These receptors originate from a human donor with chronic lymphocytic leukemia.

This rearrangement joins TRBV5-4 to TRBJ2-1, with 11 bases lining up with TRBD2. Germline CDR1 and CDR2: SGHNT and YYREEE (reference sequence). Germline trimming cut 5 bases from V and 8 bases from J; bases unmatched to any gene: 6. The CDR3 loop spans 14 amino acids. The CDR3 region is CASSLLAGVDEQFF. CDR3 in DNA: TGTGCCAGCAGTTTACTAGCGGGAGTGGATGAGCAGTTCTTC. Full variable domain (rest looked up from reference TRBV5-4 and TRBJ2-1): ETGVTQSPTHLIKTRGQQVTLRCSSQSGHNTVSWYQQALGQGPQFIFQYYREEENGRGNFPPRFSGLQFPNYSSELNVNALELDDSALYLCASSLLAGVDEQFFGPGTRLTVL.

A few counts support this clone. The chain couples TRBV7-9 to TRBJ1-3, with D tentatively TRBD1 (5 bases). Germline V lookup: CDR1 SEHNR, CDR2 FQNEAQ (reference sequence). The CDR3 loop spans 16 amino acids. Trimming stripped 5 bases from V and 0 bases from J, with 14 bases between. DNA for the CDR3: TGTGCCAGCAGCGAAAGGGACTCAAGCTCTGGAAACACCATATATTTT. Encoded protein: CASSERDSSSGNTIYF.

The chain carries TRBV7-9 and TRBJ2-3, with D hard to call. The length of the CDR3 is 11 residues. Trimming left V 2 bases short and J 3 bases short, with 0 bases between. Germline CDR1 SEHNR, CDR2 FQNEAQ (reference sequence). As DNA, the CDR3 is TGTGCCAGCAGCTTAACAGATACGCAGTATTTT. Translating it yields CASSLTDTQYF.

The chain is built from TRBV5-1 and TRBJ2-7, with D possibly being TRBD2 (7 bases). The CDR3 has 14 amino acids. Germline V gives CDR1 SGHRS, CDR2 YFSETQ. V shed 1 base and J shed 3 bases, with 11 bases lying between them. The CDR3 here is CASSLRGGGYEQYF. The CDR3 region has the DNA TGCGCCAGCAGCTTGAGGGGGGGCGGCTACGAGCAGTACTTC.

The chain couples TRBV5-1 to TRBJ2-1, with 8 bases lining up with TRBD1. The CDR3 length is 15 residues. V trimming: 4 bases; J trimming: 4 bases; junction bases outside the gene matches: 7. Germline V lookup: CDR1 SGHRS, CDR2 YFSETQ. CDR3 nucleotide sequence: TGCGCCAGCAGCCAGGGGGCTCCGCTTTACAATGAGCAGTTCTTC. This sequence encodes CASSQGAPLYNEQFF. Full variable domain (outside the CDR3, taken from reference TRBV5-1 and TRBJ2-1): KAGVTQTPRYLIKTRGQQVTLSCSPISGHRSVSWYQQTPGQGLQFLFEYFSETQRNKGNFPGRFSGRQFSNSRSEMNVSTLELGDSALYLCASSQGAPLYNEQFFGPGTRLTVL.

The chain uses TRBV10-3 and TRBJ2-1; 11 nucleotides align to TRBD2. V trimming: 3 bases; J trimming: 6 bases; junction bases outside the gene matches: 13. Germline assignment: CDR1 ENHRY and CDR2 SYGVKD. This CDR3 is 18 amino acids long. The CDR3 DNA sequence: TGTGCCATCAGTGATCAGGGTGGAGGGACTAGCGGAGCCAATGAGCAGTTCTTC. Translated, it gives CAISDQGGGTSGANEQFF.

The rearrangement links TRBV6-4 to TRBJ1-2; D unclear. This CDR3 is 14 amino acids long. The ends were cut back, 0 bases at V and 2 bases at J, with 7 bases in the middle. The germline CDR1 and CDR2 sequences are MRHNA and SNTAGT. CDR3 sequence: CASSDSRKNYGYTF. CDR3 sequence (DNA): TGTGCCAGCAGTGACTCCAGGAAAAACTATGGCTACACCTTC.

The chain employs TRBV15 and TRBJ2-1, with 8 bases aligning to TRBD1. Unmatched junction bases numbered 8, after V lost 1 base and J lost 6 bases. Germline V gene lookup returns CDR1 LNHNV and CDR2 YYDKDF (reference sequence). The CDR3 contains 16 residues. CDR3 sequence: CATSRARQGFGNEQFF. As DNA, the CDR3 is TGTGCCACCAGCAGAGCGAGACAGGGGTTTGGCAATGAGCAGTTCTTC.

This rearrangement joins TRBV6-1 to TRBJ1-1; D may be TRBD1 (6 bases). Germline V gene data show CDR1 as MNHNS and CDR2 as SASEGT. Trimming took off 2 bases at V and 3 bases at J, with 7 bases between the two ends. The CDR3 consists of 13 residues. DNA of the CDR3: TGTGCCAGCAGTGAAAGACAGGACACTGAAGCTTTCTTT. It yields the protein CASSERQDTEAFF.

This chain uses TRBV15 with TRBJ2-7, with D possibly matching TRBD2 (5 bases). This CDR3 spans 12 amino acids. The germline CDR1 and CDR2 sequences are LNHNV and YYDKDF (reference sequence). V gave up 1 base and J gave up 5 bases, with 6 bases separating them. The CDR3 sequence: CATSRVGDEQYF. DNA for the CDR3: TGTGCCACCAGCAGAGTCGGGGACGAGCAGTACTTC.

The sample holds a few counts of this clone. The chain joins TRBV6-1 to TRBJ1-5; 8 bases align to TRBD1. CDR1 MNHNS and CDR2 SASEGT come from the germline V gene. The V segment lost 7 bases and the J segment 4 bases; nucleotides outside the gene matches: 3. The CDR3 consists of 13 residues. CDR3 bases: TGTGCCAGCAACCAGGGGGCGAATCAGCCCCAGCATTTT. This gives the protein CASNQGANQPQHF.

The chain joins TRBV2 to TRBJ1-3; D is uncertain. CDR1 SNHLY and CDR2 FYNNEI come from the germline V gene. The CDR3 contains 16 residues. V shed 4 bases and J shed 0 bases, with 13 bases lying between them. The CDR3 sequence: CASSGAGVSSGNTIYF. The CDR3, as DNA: TGTGCCAGCAGTGGGGCCGGGGTAAGCTCTGGAAACACCATATATTTT.

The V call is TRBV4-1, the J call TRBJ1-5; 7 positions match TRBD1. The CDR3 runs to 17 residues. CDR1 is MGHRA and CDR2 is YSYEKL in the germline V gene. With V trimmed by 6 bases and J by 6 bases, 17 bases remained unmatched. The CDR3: CASRGDSGARGVQPQHF. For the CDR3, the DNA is TGCGCCAGCAGAGGGGACAGTGGGGCCAGAGGGGTTCAGCCCCAGCATTTT.

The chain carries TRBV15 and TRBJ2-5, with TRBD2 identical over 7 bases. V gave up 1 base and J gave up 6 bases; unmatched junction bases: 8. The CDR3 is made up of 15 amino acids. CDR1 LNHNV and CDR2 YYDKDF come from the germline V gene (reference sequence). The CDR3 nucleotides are TGTGCCACCAGCAGAGGGGACGCGGGAGCCAAGACCCAGTACTTC. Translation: CATSRGDAGAKTQYF. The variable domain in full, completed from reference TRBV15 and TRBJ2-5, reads DAMVIQNPRYQVTQFGKPVTLSCSQTLNHNVMYWYQQKSSQAPKLLFHYYDKDFNNEADTPDNFQSRRPNTSFCFLDIRSPGLGDTAMYLCATSRGDAGAKTQYFGPGTRLLVL.

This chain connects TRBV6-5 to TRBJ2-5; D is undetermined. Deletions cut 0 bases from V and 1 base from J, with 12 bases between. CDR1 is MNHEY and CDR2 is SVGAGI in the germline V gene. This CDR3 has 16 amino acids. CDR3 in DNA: TGTGCCAGCAGTTACTCGATAGGGATAGGCCAAGAGACCCAGTACTTC. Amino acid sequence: CASSYSIGIGQETQYF.

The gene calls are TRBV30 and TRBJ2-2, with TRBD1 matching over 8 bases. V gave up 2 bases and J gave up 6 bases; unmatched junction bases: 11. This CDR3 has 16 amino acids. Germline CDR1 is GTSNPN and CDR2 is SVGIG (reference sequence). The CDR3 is CAWSPGGVGMPGELFF. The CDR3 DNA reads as TGTGCCTGGAGTCCAGGGGGCGTCGGTATGCCCGGGGAGCTGTTTTTT.

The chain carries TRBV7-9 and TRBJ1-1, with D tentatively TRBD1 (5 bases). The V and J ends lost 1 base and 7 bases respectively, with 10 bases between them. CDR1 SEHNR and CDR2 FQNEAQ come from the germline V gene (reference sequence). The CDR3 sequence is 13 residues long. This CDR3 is CASSLGRDGEAFF. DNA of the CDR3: TGTGCCAGCAGCTTAGGTCGGGACGGTGAAGCTTTCTTT.

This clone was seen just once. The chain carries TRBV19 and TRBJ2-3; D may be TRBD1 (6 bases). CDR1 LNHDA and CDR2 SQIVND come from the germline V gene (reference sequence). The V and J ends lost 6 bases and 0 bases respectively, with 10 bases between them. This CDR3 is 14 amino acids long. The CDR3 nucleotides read TGTGCCAGTAGCCTAGGGGGTAGCACAGATACGCAGTATTTT. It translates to CASSLGGSTDTQYF. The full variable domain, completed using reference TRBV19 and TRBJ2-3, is DGGITQSPKYLFRKEGQNVTLSCEQNLNHDAMYWYRQDPGQGLRLIYYSQIVNDFQKGDIAEGYSVSREKKESFPLTVTSAQKNPTAFYLCASSLGGSTDTQYFGPGTRLTVL.

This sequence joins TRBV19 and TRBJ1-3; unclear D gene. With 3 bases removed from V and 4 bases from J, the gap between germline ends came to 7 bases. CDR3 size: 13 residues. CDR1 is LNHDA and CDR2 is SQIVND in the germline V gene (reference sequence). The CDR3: CASSIVDGNTIYF. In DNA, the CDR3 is TGTGCCAGTAGTATCGTTGACGGAAACACCATATATTTT.

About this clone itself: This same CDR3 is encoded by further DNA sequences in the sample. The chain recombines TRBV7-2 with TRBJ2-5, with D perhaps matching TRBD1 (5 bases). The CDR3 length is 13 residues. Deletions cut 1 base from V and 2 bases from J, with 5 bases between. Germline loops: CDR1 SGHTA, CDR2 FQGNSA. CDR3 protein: CASSLGQQETQYF. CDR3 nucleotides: TGTGCCAGCAGCTTAGGACAGCAAGAGACCCAGTACTTC.

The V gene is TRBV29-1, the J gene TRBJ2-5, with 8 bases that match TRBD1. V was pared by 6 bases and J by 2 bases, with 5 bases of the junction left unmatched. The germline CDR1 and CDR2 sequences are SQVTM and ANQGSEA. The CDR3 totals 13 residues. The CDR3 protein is CSVPGTGQETQYF. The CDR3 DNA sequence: TGCAGCGTACCCGGGACAGGTCAAGAGACCCAGTACTTC.

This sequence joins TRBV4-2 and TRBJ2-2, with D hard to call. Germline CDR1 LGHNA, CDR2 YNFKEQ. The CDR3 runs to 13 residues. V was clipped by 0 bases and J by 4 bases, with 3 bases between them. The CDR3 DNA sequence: TGTGCCAGCAGCCAAGAGGTCACCGGGGAGCTGTTTTTT. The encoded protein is CASSQEVTGELFF.

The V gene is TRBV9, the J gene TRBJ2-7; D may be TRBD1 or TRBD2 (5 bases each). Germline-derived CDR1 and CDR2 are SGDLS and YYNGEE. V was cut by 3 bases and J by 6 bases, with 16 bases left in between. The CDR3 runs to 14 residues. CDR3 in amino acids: CASSAGAPGGEQYF. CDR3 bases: TGTGCCAGCAGCGCCGGGGCCCCTGGGGGCGAGCAGTACTTC. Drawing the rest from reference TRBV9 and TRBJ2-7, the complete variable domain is DSGVTQTPKHLITATGQRVTLRCSPRSGDLSVYWYQQSLDQGLQFLIQYYNGEERAKGNILERFSAQQFPDLHSELNLSSLELGDSALYFCASSAGAPGGEQYFGPGTRLTVT.

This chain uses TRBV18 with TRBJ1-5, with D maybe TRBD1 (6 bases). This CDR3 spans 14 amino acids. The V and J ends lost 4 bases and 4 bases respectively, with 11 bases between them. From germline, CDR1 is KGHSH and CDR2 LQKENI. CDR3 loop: CASSLLDRNQPQHF. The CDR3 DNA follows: TGTGCCAGCTCACTACTGGACAGAAATCAGCCCCAGCATTTT.

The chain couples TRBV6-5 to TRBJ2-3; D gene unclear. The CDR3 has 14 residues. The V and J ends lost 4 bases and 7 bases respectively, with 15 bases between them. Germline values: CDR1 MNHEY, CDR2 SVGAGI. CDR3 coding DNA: TGTGCCAGCAGTTTAAATTATGTCCGAAATACGCAGTATTTT. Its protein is CASSLNYVRNTQYF.